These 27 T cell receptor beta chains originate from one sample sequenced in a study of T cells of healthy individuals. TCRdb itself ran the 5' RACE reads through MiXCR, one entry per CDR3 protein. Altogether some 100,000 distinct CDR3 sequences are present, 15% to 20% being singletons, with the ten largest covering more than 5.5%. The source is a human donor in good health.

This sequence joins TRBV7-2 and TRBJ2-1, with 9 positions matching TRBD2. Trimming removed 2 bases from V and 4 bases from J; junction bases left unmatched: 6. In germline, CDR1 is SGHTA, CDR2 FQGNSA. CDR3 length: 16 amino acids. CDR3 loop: CASSLMAGGNYNEQFF. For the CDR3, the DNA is TGTGCCAGCAGCTTAATGGCGGGAGGGAATTACAATGAGCAGTTCTTC.

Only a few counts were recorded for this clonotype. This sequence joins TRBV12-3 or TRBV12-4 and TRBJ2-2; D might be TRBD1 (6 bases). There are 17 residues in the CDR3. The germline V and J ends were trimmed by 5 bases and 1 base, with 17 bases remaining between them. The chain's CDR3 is CASSLGVGTQNTGELFF. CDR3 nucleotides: TGTGCCAGCAGTCTGGGGGTCGGGACACAGAACACCGGGGAGCTGTTTTTT.

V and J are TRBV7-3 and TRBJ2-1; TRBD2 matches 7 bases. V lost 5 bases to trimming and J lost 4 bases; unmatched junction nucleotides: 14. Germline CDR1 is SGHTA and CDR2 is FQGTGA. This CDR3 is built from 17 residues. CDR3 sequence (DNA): TGTGCCAGCAGCCCCAGGGCGGGACTAAACCCTTACAATGAGCAGTTCTTC. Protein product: CASSPRAGLNPYNEQFF.

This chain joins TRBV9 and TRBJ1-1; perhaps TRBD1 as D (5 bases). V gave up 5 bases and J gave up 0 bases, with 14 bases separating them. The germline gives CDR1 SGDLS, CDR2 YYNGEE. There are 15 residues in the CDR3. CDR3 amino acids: CASRRADNMNTEAFF. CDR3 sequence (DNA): TGTGCCAGCAGGAGGGCGGACAACATGAACACTGAAGCTTTCTTT. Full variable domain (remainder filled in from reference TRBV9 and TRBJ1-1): DSGVTQTPKHLITATGQRVTLRCSPRSGDLSVYWYQQSLDQGLQFLIQYYNGEERAKGNILERFSAQQFPDLHSELNLSSLELGDSALYFCASRRADNMNTEAFFGQGTRLTVV.

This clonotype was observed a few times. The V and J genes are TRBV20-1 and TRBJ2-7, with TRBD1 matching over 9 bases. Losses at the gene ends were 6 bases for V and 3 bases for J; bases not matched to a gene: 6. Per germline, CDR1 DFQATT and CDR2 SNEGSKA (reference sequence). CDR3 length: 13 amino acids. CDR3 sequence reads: CSAGDREVYEQYF. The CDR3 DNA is TGCAGTGCCGGGGACAGGGAGGTCTACGAGCAGTACTTC.

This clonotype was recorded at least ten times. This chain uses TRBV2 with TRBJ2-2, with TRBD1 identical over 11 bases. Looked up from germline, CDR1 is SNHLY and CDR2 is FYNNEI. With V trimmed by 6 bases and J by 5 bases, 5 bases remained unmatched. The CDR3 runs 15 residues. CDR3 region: CASRRGTGGTGELFF. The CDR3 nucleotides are TGTGCCAGCAGGCGAGGGACAGGGGGAACCGGGGAGCTGTTTTTT. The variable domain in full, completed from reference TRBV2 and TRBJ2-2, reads EPEVTQTPSHQVTQMGQEVILRCVPISNHLYFYWYRQILGQKVEFLVSFYNNEISEKSEIFDDQFSVERPDGSNFTLKIRSTKLEDSAMYFCASRRGTGGTGELFFGEGSRLTVL.

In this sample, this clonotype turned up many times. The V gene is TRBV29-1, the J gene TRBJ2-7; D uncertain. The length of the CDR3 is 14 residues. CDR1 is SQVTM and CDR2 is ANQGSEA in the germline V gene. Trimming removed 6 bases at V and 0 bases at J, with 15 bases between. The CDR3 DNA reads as TGCAGCGTGACCCCAGGCGACATCTCCTACGAGCAGTACTTC. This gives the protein CSVTPGDISYEQYF.

CDR3 region: CASSLMATDTQYF. CDR3 sequence (DNA): TGTGCCAGCAGCTTAATGGCCACAGATACGCAGTATTTT. V is TRBV7-3 and J is TRBJ2-3; D ambiguous. This CDR3 comprises 13 residues. Germline V lookup: CDR1 SGHTA, CDR2 FQGTGA. Trimming left V 1 base short and J 2 bases short, with 4 bases between. Using reference TRBV7-3 and TRBJ2-3 for the parts outside the CDR3, the full variable domain is GAGVSQTPSNKVTEKGKYVELRCDPISGHTALYWYRQSLGQGPEFLIYFQGTGAADDSGLPNDRFFAVRPEGSVSTLKIQRTERGDSAVYLCASSLMATDTQYFGPGTRLTVL.

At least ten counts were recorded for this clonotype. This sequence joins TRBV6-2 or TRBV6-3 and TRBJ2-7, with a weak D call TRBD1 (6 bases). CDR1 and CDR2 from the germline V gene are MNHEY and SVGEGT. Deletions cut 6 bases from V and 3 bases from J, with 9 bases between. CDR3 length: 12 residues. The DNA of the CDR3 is TGTGCCAGCAGGGGGGACATCTACGAGCAGTACTTC. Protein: CASRGDIYEQYF.

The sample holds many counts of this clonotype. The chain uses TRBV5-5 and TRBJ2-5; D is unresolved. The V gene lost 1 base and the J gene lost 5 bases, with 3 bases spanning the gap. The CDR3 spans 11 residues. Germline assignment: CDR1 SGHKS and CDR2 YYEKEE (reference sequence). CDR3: CASSLMETQYF. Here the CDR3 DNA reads TGTGCCAGCAGCTTGATGGAGACCCAGTACTTC.

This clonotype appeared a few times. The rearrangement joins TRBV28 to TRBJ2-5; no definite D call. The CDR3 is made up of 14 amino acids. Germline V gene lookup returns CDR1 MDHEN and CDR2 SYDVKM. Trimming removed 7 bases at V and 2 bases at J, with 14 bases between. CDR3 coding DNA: TGTGCCAGCACCCGCTGGAGACTTCAAGAGACCCAGTACTTC. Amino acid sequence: CASTRWRLQETQYF.

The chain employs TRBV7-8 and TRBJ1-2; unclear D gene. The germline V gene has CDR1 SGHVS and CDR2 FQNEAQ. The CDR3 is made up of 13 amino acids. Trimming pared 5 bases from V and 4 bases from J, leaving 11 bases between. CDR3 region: CASSPGRFYGYTF. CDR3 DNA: TGTGCCAGCAGCCCAGGACGGTTCTATGGCTACACCTTC.

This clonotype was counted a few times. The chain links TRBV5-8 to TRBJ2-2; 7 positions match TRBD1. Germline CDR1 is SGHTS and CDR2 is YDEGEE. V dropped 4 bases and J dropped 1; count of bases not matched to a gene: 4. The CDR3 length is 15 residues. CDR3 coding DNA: TGTGCCAGCAGCCAAGGGGACAGGAACACCGGGGAGCTGTTTTTT. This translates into CASSQGDRNTGELFF.

The chain's CDR3 is CASSPLGGQGEKLFF. CDR3 in DNA: TGTGCCAGCAGCCCGTTGGGGGGGCAGGGTGAAAAACTGTTTTTT. The chain has TRBV5-5 and TRBJ1-4; D may be TRBD1 (6 bases). Germline CDR1 and CDR2: SGHKS and YYEKEE (reference sequence). V lost 4 bases and J lost 7, with 17 bases in between. The CDR3 runs 15 residues.

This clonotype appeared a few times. The CDR3 here is CASSPNRGGTEAFF. As DNA, the CDR3 is TGTGCCAGCAGCCCAAACAGGGGAGGCACTGAAGCTTTCTTT. The J gene is TRBJ1-1, the V gene TRBV7-9, with 7 bases fitting TRBD1. The germline V gene encodes CDR1 SEHNR and CDR2 FQNEAQ (reference sequence). Trimming took 5 bases from V and 4 from J; bases not matched to a gene: 7. The CDR3 loop spans 14 amino acids.

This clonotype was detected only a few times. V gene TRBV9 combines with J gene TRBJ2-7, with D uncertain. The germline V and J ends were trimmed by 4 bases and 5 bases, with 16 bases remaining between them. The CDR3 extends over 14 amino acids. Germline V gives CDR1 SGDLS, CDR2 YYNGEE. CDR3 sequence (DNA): TGTGCCAGCAGCCCCTCGGCTCTAACCCACGAGCAGTACTTC. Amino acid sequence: CASSPSALTHEQYF.

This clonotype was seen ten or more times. The CDR3 spells CASSARRPNQPQHF. As DNA, the CDR3 is TGTGCCAGCAGTGCCCGGAGGCCCAATCAGCCCCAGCATTTT. The chain combines TRBV28 with TRBJ1-5; D is unresolved. The V and J ends lost 5 bases and 3 bases respectively, with 11 bases between them. The CDR3 runs to 14 residues. Germline CDR1 and CDR2: MDHEN and SYDVKM.

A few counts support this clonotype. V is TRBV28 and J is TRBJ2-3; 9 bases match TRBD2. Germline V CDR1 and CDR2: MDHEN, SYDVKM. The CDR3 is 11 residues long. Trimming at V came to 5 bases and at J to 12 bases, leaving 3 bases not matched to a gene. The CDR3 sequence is CASSERGVQYF. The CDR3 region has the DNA TGTGCCAGCAGTGAGCGGGGGGTCCAGTATTTT.

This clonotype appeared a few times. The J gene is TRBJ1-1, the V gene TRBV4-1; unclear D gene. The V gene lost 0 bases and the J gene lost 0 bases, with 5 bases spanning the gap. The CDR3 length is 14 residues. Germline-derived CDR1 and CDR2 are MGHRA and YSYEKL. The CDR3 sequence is CASSQEWVNTEAFF. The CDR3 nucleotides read TGCGCCAGCAGCCAAGAATGGGTGAACACTGAAGCTTTCTTT.

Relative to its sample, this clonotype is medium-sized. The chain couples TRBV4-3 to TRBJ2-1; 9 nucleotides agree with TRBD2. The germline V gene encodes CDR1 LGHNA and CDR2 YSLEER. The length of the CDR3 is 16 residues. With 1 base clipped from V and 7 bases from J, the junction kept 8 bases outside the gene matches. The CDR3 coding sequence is TGCGCCAGCAGCCAAGGCGTTAGCGGGAGCAGGAATGAGCAGTTCTTC. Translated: CASSQGVSGSRNEQFF.

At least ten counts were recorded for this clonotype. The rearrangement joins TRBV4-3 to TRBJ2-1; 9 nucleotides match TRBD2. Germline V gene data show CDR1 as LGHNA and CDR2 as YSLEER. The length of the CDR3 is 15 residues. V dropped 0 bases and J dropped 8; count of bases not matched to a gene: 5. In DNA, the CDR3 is TGCGCCAGCAGCCAAGATCCTAGCGGGAAAGATGAGCAGTTCTTC. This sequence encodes CASSQDPSGKDEQFF.

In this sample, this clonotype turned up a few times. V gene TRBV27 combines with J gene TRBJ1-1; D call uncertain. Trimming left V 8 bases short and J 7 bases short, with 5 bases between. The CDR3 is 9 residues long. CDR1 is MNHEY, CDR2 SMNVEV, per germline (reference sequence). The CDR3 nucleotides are TGTGCCAGCGGCCTTGAAGCTTTCTTT. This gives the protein CASGLEAFF.

CDR3 protein: CAIRSPGSGYNEQFF. CDR3 DNA sequence: TGTGCCATCAGGAGCCCGGGATCGGGCTACAATGAGCAGTTCTTC. This chain links TRBV10-3 with TRBJ2-1; maybe TRBD2 (5 bases). Germline V gene data show CDR1 as ENHRY and CDR2 as SYGVKD. Trimming took off 6 bases at V and 3 bases at J, with 15 bases between the two ends. The CDR3 is made up of 15 amino acids.

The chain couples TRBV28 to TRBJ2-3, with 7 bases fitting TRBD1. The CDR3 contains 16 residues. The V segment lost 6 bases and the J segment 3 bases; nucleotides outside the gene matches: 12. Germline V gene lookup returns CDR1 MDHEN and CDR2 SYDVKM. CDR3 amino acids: CASSPPLTGLTDTQYF. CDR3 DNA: TGTGCCAGCAGCCCACCCCTGACAGGGTTAACAGATACGCAGTATTTT.

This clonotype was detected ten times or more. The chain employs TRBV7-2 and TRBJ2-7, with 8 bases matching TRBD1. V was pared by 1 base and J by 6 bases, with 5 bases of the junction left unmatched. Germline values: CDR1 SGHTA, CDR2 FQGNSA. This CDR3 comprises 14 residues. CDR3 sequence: CASSLGWTGFEQYF. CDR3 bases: TGTGCCAGCAGCTTAGGGTGGACAGGGTTCGAGCAGTACTTC.

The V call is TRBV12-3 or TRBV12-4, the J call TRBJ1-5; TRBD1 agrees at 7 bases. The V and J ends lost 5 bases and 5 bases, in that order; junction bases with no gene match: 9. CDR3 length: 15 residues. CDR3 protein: CASSRAGGRDQPQHF. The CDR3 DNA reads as TGTGCCAGCAGTCGAGCAGGGGGTAGGGATCAGCCCCAGCATTTT.

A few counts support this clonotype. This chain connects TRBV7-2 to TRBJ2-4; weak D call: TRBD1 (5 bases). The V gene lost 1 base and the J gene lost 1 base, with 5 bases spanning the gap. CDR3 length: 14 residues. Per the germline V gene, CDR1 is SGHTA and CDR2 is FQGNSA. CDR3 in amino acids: CASSLDRAKNIQYF. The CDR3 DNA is TGTGCCAGCAGCTTAGACAGGGCCAAAAACATTCAGTACTTC.